This T cell receptor beta chain was documented in a study of response to subunit inactivated influenza vaccine. There are a few counts of this clonotype. Its cognate antigen is unknown. V lost 5 bases, J lost 4 bases, and 14 bases lay in between. The CDR3 is made up of 15 amino acids. Looked up from germline, CDR1 is SEHNR and CDR2 is FQNEAQ (reference sequence). Study-level points and caveats: Each seasonal influenza vaccination recruits few new T cells, the authors suggested.

TCRdb redid the calling of the RT-PCR reads with MiXCR, one entry per CDR3 protein. This sample has around 480,000 distinct CDR3 sequences; 11% occur once, and the top ten carry less than 15%. The source of this sequence is a man in his fifties or sixties who received an inactivated influenza vaccine. This material consisted of PBMCs from blood, taken 40 to 50 days after vaccination. The J gene is TRBJ1-4, the V gene TRBV7-9, with TRBD1 as a possible D gene (6 bases). The CDR3 loop is CASSPQDSRNEKLFF. The CDR3 DNA is TGTGCCAGCAGCCCACAGGACAGCCGTAATGAAAAACTGTTTTTT.